This T cell receptor beta chain derives from a study of blood T cell repertoires in COVID-19. The CDR3 consists of 15 residues. Germline CDR1 LNHNV, CDR2 YYDKDF (reference sequence). The V gene lost 1 base and the J gene lost 4 bases, with 11 bases spanning the gap. Only in-frame clones appear in the TCRdb table, and some are missing; sequencing was by immunoSEQ multiplex PCR. The sample gives approximately 31,000 clones, roughly 91% of which show up once; 13% is in the top ten. The receptor was isolated from a man between 65 and 85 years old with active COVID-19. The chain joins TRBV15 to TRBJ1-5; D ambiguous. Sequenced input: peripheral blood. For the CDR3, the DNA is TGTGCCACCAGCAGAGTACGGGGTCTGAATCAGCCCCAGCATTTT. Its translation is CATSRVRGLNQPQHF.